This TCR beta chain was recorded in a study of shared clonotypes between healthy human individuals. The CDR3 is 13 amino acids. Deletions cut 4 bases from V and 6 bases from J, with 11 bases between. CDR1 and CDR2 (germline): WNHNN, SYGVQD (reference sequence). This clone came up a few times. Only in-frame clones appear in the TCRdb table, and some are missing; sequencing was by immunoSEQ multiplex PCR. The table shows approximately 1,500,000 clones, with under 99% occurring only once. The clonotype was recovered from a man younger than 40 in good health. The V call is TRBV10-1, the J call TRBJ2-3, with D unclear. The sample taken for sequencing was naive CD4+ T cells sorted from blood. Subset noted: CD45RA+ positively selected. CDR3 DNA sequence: TGCGCCAGCAGTGCGAAGGGCCTTGATACGCAGTATTTT. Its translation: CASSAKGLDTQYF.